The source of this T cell receptor beta chain is a study of control samples from healthy donors and cancer patients. Produced via immunoSEQ multiplex PCR; TCRdb's table is partial and in-frame only. The sample records around 84,000 clones, roughly 82% being singletons. The sequence was collected from a man in his sixties with head and neck cancer. The material sequenced was PBMCs.

Here the CDR3 reads CASSRLSTGTGELFF. The CDR3 DNA follows: TGTGCCAGCAGCCGCCTGTCGACAGGAACCGGGGAGCTGTTTTTT. This chain joins TRBV14 and TRBJ2-2; a possible D gene is TRBD1 (6 bases). The CDR3 spans 15 residues. Trimming shortened V by 4 bases and J by 5 bases, and 14 bases separated the two germline ends. Germline V lookup: CDR1 SGHDN, CDR2 FVKESK.